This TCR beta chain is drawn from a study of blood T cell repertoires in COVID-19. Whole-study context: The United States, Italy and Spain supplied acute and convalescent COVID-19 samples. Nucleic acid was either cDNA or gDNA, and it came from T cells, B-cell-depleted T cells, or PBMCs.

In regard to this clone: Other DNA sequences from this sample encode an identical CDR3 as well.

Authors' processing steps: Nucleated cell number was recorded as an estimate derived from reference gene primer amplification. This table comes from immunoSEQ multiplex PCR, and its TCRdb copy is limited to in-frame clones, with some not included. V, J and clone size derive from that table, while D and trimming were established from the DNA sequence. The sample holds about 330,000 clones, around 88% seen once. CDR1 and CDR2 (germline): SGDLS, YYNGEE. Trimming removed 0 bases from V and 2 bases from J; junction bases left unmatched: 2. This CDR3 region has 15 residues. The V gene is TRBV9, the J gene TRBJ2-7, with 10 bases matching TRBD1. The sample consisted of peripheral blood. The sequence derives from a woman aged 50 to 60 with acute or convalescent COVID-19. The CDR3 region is CASSVVGTGAYEQYF. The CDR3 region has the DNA TGTGCCAGCAGCGTAGTTGGGACAGGGGCCTACGAGCAGTACTTC.